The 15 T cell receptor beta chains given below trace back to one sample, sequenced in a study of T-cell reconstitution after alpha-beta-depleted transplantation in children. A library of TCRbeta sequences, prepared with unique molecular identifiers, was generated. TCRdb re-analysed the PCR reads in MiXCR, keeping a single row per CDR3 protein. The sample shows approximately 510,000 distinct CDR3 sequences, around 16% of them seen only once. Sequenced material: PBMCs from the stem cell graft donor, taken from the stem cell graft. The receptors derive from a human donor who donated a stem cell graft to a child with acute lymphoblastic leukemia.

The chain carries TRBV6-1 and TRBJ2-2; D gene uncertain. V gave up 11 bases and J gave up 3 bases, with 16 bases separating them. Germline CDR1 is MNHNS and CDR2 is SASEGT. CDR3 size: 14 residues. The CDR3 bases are TGTGCCGCTTGCCCTGAGTTGGACACCGGGGAGCTGTTTTTT. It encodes CAACPELDTGELFF.

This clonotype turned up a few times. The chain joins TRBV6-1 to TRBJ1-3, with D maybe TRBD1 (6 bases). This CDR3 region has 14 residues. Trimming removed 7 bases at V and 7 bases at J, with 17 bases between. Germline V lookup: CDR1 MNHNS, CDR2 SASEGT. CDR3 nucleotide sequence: TGTGCCAGCAACCGGGGGGACAATCTTAACACCATATATTTT. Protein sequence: CASNRGDNLNTIYF.

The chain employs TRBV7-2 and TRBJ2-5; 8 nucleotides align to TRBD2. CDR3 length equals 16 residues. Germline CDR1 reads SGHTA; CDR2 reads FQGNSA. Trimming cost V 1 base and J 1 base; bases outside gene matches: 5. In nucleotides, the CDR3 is TGTGCCAGCAGCTTAGGGTCCGCGGGAGGCCAAGAGACCCAGTACTTC. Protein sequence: CASSLGSAGGQETQYF.

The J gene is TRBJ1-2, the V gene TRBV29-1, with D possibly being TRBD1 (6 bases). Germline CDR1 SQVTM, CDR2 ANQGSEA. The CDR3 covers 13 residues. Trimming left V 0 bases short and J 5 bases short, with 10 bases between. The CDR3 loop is CSVEDGQKYGYTF. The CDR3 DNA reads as TGCAGCGTTGAAGATGGACAGAAATATGGCTACACCTTC.

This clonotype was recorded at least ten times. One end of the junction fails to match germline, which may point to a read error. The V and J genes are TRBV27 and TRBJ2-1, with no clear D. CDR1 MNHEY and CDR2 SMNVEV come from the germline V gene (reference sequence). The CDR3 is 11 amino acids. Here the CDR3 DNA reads TGTGCCAGCAGTTCCTCCAATGAGCAGTTCTTC. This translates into CASSSSNEQFF.

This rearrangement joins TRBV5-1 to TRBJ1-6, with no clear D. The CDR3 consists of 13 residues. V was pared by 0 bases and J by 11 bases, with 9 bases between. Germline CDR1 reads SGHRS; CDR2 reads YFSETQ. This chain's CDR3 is CASSLGTKPPLHF. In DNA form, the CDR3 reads TGCGCCAGCAGCTTGGGAACAAAACCACCCCTCCACTTT. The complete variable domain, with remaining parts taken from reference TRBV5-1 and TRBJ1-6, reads KAGVTQTPRYLIKTRGQQVTLSCSPISGHRSVSWYQQTPGQGLQFLFEYFSETQRNKGNFPGRFSGRQFSNSRSEMNVSTLELGDSALYLCASSLGTKPPLHFGNGTRLTVT.

As DNA, the CDR3 is TGCAGTGCTAGTAACGACAGGAACTATGGCTACACCTTC. Protein product: CSASNDRNYGYTF. The chain is built from TRBV20-1 and TRBJ1-2, with D perhaps matching TRBD1 (6 bases). The V gene's germline CDR1 is DFQATT and CDR2 SNEGSKA (reference sequence). V shed 3 bases and J shed 2 bases, with 10 bases lying between them. There are 13 residues in the CDR3.

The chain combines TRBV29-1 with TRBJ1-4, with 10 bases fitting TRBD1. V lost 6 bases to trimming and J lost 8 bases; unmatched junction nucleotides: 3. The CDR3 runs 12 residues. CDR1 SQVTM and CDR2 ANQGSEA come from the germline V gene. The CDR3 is CSVPGQGEKLFF. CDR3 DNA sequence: TGCAGCGTCCCGGGACAGGGGGAAAAACTGTTTTTT.

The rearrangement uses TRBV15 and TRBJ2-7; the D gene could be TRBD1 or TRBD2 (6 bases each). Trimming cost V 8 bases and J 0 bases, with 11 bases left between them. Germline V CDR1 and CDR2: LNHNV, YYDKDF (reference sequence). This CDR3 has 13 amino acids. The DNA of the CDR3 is TGTGCCACCCGGGGGCTCAGCTCCTACGAGCAGTACTTC. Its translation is CATRGLSSYEQYF.

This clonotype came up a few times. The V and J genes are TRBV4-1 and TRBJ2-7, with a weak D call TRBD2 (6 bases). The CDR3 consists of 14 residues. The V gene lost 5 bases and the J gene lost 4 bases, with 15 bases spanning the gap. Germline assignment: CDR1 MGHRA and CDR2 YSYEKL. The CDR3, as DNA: TGCGCCAGCAGCGCGCGTTTCGCGGGGTACGAGCAGTACTTC. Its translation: CASSARFAGYEQYF.

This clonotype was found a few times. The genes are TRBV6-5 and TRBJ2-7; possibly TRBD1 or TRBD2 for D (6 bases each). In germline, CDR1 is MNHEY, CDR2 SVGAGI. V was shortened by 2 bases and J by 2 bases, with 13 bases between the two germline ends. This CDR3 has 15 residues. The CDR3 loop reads CASSYGGDTTYEQYF. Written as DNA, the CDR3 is TGTGCCAGCAGTTACGGCGGGGACACGACCTACGAGCAGTACTTC.

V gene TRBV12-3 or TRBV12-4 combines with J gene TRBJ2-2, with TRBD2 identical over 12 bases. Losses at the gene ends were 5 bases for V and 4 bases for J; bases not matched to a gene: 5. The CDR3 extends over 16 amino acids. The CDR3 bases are TGTGCCAGCAGTAGACTAGCGGGAGAGGGCACCGGGGAGCTGTTTTTT. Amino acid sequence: CASSRLAGEGTGELFF.

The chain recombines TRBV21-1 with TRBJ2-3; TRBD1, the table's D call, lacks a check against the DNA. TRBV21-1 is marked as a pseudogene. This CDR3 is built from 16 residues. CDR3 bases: TGTGCCAGCAGCAAAGCCCGGGACACCGACACAGATACGCAGTATTTT. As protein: CASSKARDTDTDTQYF.

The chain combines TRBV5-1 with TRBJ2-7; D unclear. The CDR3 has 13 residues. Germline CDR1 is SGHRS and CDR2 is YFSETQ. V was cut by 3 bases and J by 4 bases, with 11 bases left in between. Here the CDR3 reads CASSSTQGYEQYF. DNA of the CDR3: TGCGCCAGCAGCTCGACGCAAGGGTACGAGCAGTACTTC.

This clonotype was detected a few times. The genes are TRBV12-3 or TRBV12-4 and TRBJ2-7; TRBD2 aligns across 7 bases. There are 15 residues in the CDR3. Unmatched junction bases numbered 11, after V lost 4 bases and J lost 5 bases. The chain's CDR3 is CASSSPSGGSDEQYF. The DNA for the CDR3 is TGTGCCAGCAGTTCCCCGTCGGGAGGTAGTGACGAGCAGTACTTC.